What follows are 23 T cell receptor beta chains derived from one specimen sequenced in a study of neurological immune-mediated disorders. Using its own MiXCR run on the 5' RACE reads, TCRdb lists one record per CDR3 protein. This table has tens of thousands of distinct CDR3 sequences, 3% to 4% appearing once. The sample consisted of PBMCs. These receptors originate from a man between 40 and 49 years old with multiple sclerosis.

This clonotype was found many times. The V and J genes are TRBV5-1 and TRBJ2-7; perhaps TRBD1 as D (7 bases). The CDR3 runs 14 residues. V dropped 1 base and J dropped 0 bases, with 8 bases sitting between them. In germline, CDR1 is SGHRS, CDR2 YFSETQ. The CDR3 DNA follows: TGCGCCAGCAGCTTGCAGGGGGGCTCCTACGAGCAGTACTTC. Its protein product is CASSLQGGSYEQYF.

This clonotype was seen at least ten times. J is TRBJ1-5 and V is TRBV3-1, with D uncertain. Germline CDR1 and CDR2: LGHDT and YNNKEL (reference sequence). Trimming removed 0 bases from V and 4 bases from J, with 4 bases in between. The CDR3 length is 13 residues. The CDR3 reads CASSQDGNQPQHF. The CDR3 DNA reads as TGTGCCAGCAGCCAAGACGGAAATCAGCCCCAGCATTTT.

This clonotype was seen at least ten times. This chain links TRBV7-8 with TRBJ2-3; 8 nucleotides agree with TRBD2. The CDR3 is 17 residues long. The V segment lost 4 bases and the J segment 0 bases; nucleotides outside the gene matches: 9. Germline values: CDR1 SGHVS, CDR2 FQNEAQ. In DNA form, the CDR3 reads TGTGCCAGCAGCTCCCCGACGGGGGGGACTAGCACAGATACGCAGTATTTT. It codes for CASSSPTGGTSTDTQYF.

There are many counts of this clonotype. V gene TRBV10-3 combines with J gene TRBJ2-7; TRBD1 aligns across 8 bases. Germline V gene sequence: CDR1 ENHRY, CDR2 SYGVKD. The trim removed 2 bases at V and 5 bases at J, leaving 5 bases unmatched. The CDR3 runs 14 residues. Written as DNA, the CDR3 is TGTGCCATCAGTGAGGACAGGGGATTAAACGAGCAGTACTTC. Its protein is CAISEDRGLNEQYF.

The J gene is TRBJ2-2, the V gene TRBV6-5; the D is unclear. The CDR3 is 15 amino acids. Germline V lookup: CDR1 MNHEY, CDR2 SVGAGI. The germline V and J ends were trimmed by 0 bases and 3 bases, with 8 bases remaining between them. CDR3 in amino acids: CASSYSNRDTGELFF. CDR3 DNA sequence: TGTGCCAGCAGTTACTCGAATCGGGACACCGGGGAGCTGTTTTTT.

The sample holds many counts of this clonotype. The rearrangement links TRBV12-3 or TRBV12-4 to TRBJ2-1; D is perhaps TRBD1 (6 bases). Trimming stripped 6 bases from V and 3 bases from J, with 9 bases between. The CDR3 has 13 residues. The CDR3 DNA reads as TGTGCCAGCAGCCTGGACAGCTACAATGAGCAGTTCTTC. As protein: CASSLDSYNEQFF.

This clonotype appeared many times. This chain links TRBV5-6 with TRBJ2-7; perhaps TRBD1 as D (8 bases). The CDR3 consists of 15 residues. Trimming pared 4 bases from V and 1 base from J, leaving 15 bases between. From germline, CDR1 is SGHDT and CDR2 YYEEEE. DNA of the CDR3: TGTGCCAGCAGCCTGACAGGGGAGGGGTCCTACGAGCAGTACTTC. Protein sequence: CASSLTGEGSYEQYF.

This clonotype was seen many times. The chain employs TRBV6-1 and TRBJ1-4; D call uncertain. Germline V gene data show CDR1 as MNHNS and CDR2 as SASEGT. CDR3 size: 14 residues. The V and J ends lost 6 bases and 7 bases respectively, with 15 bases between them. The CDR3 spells CASSPGFVSEKLFF. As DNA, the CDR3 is TGTGCCAGCAGCCCCGGCTTCGTGAGTGAAAAACTGTTTTTT.

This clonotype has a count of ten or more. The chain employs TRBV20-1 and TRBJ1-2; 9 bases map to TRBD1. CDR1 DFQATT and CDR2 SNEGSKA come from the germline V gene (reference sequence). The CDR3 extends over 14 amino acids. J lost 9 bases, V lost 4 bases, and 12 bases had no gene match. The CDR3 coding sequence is TGCAGTGCTATTCTCGGGACAGGGACAGATAGCTACACCTTC. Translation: CSAILGTGTDSYTF.

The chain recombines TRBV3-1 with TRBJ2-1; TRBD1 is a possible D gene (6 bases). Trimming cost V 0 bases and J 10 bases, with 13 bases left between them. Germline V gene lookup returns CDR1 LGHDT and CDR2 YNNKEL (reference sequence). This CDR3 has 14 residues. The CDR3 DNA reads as TGTGCCAGCAGCCAAGAAAGGCCTGGGGGCGAGCAGTTCTTC. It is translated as CASSQERPGGEQFF.

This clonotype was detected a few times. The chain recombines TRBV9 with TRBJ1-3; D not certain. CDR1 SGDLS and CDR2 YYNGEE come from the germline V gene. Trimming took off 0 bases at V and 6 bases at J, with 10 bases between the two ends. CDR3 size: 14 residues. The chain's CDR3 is CASSVAAVENTIYF. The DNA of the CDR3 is TGTGCCAGCAGCGTAGCGGCAGTAGAAAACACCATATATTTT.

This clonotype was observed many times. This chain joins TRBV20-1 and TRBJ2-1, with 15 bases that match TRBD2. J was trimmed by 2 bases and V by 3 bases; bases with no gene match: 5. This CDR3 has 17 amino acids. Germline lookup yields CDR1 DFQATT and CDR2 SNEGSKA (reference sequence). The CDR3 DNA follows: TGCAGTGCTAGGGGACTAGCGGGAGGAGGAACCTACAATGAGCAGTTCTTC. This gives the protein CSARGLAGGGTYNEQFF.

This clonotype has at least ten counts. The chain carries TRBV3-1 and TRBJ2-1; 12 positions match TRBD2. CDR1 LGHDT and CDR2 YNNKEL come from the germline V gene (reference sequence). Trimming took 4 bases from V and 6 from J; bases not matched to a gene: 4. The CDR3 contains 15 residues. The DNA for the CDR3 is TGTGCCAGCAGCCCCCTAGCGGGGGGGATCAATGAGCAGTTCTTC. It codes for CASSPLAGGINEQFF.

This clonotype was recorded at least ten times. CDR3: CASSLGIGARANEKLFF. In nucleotides, the CDR3 is TGTGCCAGCAGCTTAGGAATAGGGGCCCGGGCTAATGAAAAACTGTTTTTT. V and J are TRBV7-8 and TRBJ1-4; D is perhaps TRBD1 (5 bases). Germline CDR1 is SGHVS and CDR2 is FQNEAQ. CDR3 size: 17 residues. The ends were cut back, 1 base at V and 3 bases at J, with 15 bases in the middle.

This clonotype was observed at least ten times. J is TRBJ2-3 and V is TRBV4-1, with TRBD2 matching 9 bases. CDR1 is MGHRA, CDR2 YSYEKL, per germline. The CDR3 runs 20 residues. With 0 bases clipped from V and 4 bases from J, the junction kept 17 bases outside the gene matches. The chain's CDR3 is CASSQEVLAGTPSPADTQYF. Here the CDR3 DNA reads TGCGCCAGCAGCCAAGAGGTGCTAGCGGGGACACCTTCTCCAGCAGATACGCAGTATTTT.

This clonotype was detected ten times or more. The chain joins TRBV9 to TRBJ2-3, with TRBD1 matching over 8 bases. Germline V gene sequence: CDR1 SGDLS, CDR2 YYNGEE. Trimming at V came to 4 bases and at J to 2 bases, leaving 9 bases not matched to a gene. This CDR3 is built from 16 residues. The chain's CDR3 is CASSRGRQGNTDTQYF. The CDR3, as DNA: TGTGCCAGCAGCCGCGGACGACAGGGGAACACAGATACGCAGTATTTT.

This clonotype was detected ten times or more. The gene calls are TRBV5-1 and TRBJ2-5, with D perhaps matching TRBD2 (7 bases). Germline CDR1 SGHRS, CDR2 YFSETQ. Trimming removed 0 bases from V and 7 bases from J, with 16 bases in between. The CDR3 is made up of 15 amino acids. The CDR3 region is CASSLVTAGAGTQYF. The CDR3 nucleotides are TGCGCCAGCAGCTTGGTCACGGCGGGGGCAGGGACCCAGTACTTC.

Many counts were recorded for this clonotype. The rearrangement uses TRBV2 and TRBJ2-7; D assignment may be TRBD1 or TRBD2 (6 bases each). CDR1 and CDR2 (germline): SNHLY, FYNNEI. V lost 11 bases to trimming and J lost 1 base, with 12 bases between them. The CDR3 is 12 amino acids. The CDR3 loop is CAGRGLSYEQYF. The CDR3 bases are TGTGCCGGCCGGGGGCTATCCTACGAGCAGTACTTC.

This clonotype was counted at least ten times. CDR3 nucleotides: TGTGCCAGCAGCTTAGCCAGCTTCTCCTACGAGCAGTACTTC. It encodes CASSLASFSYEQYF. The V gene is TRBV7-2, the J gene TRBJ2-7, with D unclear. CDR3 length: 14 residues. In germline, CDR1 is SGHTA, CDR2 FQGNSA. V lost 0 bases and J lost 0, with 6 bases in between.

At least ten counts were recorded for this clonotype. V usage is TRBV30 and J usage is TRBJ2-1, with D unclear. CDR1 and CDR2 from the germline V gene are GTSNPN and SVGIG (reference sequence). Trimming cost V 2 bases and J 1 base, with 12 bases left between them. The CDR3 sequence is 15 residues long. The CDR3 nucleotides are TGTGCCTGGAGTCGAAGTTTACGGTCCTACAATGAGCAGTTCTTC. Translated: CAWSRSLRSYNEQFF.

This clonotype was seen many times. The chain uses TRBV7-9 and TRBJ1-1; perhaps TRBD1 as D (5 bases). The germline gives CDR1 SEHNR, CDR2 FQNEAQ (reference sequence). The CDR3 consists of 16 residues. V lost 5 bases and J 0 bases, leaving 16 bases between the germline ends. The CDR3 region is CASSPDRYLMNTEAFF. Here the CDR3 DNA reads TGTGCCAGCAGCCCCGACAGATACCTCATGAACACTGAAGCTTTCTTT.

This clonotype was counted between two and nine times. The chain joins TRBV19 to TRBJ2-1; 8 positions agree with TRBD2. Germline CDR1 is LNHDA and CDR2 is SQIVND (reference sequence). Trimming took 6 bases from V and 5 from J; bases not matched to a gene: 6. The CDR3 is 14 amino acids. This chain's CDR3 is CASSGGRLNNEQFF. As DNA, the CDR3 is TGTGCCAGTAGCGGCGGGAGGCTGAACAATGAGCAGTTCTTC.

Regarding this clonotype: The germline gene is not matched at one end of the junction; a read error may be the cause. In DNA, the CDR3 is TGTGCCAGCAGCTCAAGCAATCCAGGTGATAAGACCCAGAATTTT. Translating it yields CASSSSNPGDKTQNF. The rearrangement joins TRBV7-9 to TRBJ1-5; D gene unclear. CDR1 and CDR2 from the germline V gene are SEHNR and FQNEAQ (reference sequence). This CDR3 has 15 residues.